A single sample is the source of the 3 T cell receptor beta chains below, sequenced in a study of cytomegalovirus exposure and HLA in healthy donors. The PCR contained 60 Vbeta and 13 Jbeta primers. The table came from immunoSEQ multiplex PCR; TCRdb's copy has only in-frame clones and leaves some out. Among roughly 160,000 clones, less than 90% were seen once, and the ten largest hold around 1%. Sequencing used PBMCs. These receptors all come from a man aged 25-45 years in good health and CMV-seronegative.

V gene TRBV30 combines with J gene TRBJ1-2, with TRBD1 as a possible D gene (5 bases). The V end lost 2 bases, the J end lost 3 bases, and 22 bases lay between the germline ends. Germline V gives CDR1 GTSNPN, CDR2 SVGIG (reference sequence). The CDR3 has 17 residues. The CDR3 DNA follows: TGTGCCTGGAGTTTTGATGACTTGGAGACAGCGCACTATGGCTACACCTTC. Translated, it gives CAWSFDDLETAHYGYTF.

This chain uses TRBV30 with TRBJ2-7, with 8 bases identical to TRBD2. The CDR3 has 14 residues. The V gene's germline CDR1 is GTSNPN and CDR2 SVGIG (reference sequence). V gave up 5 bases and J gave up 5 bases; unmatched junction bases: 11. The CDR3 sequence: CAWGGAGGRDEQYF. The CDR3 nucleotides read TGTGCCTGGGGAGGGGCGGGGGGAAGGGACGAGCAGTACTTC.

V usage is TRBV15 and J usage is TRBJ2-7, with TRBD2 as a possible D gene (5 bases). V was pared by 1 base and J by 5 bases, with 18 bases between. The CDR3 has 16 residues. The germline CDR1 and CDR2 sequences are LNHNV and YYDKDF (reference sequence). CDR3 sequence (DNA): TGTGCCACCAGCAGAGCGGGGTTGGGGTTGTCGCACGAGCAGTACTTC. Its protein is CATSRAGLGLSHEQYF.